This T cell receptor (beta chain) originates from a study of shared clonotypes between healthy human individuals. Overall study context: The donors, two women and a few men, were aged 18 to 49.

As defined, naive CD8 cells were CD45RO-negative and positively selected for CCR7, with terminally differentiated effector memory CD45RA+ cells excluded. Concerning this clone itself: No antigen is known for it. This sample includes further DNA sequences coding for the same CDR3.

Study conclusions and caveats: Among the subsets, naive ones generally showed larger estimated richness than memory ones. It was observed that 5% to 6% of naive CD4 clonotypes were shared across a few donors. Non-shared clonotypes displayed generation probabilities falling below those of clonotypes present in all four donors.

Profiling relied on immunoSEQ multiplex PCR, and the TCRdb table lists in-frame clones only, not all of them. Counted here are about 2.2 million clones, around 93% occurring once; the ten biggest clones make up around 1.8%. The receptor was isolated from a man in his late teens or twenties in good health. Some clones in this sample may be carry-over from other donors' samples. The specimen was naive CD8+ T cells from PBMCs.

In DNA, the CDR3 is TGTGCCAGCAGCTCCGCAAATGAGCAGTTCTTC. Translated: CASSSANEQFF. The chain employs TRBV7-8 and TRBJ2-1; D remains unclear. The V end lost 4 bases, the J end lost 7 bases, and 5 bases lay between the germline ends. This CDR3 is 11 amino acids long. Germline assignment: CDR1 SGHVS and CDR2 FQNEAQ.